This T cell receptor beta chain appears in the sequencing data of a study of cytomegalovirus exposure and HLA in healthy donors. The protocol was immunoSEQ multiplex PCR, while the TCRdb copy is restricted to in-frame clones and leaves out a portion. The sample records under 85,000 clones, nearly 95% being singletons. As regards this clone: Antigen: not known.

The CDR3 sequence is 15 residues long. Germline assignment: CDR1 MDHEN and CDR2 SYDVKM. The germline V and J ends were trimmed by 5 bases and 0 bases, with 14 bases remaining between them. Findings and limits, study-wide: Cytomegalovirus status was reportedly diagnosed by the classifier with high specificity and sensitivity.

The clonotype was recovered from a woman younger than 35 in good health and CMV-seronegative. The genes are TRBV28 and TRBJ2-7; the D gene is possibly TRBD1 (6 bases). The sample taken for sequencing was PBMCs. In DNA, the CDR3 is TGTGCCAGCAGTGAAGGGACAACCAACTCCTACGAGCAGTACTTC. It codes for CASSEGTTNSYEQYF.